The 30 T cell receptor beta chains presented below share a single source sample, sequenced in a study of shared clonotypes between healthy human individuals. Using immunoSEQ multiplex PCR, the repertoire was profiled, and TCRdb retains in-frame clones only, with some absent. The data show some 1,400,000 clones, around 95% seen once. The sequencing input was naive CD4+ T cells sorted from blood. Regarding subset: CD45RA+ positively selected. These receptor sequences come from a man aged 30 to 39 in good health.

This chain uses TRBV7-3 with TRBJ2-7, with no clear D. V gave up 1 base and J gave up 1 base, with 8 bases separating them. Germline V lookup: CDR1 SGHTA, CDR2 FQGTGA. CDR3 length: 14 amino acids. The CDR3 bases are TGTGCCAGCAGCTTAAGTTCAGGTTCCTACGAGCAGTACTTC. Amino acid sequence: CASSLSSGSYEQYF. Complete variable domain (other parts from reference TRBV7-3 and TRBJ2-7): GAGVSQTPSNKVTEKGKYVELRCDPISGHTALYWYRQSLGQGPEFLIYFQGTGAADDSGLPNDRFFAVRPEGSVSTLKIQRTERGDSAVYLCASSLSSGSYEQYFGPGTRLTVT.

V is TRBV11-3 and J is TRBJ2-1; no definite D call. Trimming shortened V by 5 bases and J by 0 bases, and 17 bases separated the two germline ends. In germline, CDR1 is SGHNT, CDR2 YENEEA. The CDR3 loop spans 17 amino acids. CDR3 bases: TGTGCCAGCAGCACCTCTTGGCAGTCGAGCTCCTACAATGAGCAGTTCTTC. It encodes CASSTSWQSSSYNEQFF.

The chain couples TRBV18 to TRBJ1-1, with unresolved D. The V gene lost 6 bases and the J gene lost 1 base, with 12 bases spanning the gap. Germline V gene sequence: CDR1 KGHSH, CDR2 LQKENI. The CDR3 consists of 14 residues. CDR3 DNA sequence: TGTGCCAGCTCGCCGAAGGTATCGAACACTGAAGCTTTCTTT. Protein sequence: CASSPKVSNTEAFF.

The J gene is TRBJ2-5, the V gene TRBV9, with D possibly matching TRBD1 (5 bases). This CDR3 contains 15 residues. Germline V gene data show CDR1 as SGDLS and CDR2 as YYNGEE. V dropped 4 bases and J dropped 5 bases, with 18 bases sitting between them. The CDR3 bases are TGTGCCAGCAGCCCCCGGTCGACAGCGTGGGAGACCCAGTACTTC. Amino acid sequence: CASSPRSTAWETQYF.

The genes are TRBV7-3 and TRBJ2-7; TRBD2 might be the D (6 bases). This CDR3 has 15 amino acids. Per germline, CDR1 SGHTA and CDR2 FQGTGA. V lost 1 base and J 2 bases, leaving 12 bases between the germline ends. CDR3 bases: TGTGCCAGCAGCTTAAGGGACGGGAGCCCCTACGAGCAGTACTTC. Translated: CASSLRDGSPYEQYF.

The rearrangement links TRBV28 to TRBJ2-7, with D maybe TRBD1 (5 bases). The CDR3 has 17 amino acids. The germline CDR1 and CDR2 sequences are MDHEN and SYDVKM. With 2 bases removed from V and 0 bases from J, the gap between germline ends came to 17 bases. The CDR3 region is CASSLGHRFSSSYEQYF. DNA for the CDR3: TGTGCCAGCAGTTTAGGTCACAGGTTCTCGAGCTCCTACGAGCAGTACTTC.

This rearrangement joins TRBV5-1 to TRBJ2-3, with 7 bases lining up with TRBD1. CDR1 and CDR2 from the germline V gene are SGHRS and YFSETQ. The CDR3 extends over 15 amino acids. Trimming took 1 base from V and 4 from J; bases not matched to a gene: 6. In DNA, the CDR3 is TGCGCCAGCAGCTTGCGCCGAGGGGGCCCAGATACGCAGTATTTT. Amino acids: CASSLRRGGPDTQYF.

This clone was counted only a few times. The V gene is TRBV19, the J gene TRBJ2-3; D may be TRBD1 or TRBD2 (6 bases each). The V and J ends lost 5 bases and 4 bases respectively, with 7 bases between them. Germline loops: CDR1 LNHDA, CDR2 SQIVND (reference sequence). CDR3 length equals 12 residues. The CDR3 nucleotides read TGTGCCAGTAGTCGGGGGCCAGATACGCAGTATTTT. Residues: CASSRGPDTQYF.

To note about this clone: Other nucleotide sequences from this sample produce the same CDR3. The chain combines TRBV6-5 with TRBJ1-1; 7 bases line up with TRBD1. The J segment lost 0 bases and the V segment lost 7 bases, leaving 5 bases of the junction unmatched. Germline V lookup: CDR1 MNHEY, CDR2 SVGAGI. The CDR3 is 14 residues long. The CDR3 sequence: CASTRDRVNTEAFF. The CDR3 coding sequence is TGTGCCAGCACCCGAGACAGGGTGAACACTGAAGCTTTCTTT.

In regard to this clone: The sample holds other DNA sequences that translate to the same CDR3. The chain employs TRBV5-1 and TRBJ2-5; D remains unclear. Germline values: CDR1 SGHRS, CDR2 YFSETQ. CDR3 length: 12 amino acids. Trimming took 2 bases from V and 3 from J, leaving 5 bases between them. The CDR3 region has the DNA TGCGCCAGCAGCTTACCTAAAGAGACCCAGTACTTC. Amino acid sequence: CASSLPKETQYF.

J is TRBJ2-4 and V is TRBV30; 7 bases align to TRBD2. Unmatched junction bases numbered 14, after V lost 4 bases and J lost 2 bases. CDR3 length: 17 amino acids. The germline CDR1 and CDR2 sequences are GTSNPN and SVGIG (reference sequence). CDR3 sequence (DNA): TGTGCCTGGAATGGCGGGAGAGGAGGCGGAACCAAAAACATTCAGTACTTC. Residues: CAWNGGRGGGTKNIQYF. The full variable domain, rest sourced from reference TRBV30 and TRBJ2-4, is SQTIHQWPATLVQPVGSPLSLECTVEGTSNPNLYWYRQAAGRGLQLLFYSVGIGQISSEVPQNLSASRPQDRQFILSSKKLLLSDSGFYLCAWNGGRGGGTKNIQYFGAGTRLSVL.

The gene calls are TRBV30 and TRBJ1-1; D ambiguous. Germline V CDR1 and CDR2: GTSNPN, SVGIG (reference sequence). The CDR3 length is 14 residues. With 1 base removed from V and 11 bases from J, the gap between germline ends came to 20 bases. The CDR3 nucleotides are TGTGCCTGGAGTGCCTCGATTTTGAAGGTAGGGGCTTTCTTT. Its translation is CAWSASILKVGAFF. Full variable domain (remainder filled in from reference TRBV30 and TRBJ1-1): SQTIHQWPATLVQPVGSPLSLECTVEGTSNPNLYWYRQAAGRGLQLLFYSVGIGQISSEVPQNLSASRPQDRQFILSSKKLLLSDSGFYLCAWSASILKVGAFFGQGTRLTVV.

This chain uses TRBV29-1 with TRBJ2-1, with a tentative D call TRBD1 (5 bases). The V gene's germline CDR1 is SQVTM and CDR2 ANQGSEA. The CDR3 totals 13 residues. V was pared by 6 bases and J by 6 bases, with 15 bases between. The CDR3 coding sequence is TGCAGCGTCGACAGCAACTTCTCCAATGAGCAGTTCTTC. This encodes CSVDSNFSNEQFF.

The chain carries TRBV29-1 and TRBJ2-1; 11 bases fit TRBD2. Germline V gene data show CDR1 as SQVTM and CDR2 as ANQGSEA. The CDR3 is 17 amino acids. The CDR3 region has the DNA TGCAGAGTTCAAGGACGGGAGGGACTAGCGGATTACAATGAGCAGTTCTTC. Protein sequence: CRVQGREGLADYNEQFF.

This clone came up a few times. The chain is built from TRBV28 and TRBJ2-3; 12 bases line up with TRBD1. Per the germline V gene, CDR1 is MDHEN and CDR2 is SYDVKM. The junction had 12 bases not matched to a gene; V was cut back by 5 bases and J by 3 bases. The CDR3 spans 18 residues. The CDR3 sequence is CASSTGTGGELETDTQYF. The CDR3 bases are TGTGCCAGCAGTACCGGGACAGGGGGCGAACTTGAGACAGATACGCAGTATTTT.

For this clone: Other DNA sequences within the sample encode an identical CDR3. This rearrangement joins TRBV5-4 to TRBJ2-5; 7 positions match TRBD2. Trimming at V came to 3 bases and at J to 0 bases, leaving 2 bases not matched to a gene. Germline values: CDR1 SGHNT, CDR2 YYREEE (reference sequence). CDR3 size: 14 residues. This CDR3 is CASSSGLNQETQYF. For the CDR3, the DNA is TGTGCCAGCAGCTCGGGACTAAACCAAGAGACCCAGTACTTC.

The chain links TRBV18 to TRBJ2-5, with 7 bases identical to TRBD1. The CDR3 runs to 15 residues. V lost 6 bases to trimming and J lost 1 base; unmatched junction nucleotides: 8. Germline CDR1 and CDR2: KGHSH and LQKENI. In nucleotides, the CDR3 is TGTGCCAGCTCGCGGGCGACAGGGTTCCAAGAGACCCAGTACTTC. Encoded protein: CASSRATGFQETQYF.

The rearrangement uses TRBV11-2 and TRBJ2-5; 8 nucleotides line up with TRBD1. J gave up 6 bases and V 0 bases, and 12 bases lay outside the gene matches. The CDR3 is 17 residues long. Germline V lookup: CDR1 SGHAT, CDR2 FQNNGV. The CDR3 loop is CASSLETSAGGLKTQYF. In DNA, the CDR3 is TGTGCCAGCAGCTTAGAGACAAGTGCAGGGGGCTTGAAGACCCAGTACTTC.

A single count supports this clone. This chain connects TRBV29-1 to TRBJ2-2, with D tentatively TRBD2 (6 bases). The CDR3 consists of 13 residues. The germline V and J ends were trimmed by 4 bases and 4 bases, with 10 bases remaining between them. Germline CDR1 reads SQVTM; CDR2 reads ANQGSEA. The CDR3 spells CSVAGEGTGELFF. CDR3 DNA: TGCAGCGTTGCGGGAGAAGGCACCGGGGAGCTGTTTTTT.

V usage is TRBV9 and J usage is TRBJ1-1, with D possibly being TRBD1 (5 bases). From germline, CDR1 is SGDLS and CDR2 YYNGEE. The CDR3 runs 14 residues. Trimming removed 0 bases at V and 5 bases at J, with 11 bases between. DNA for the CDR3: TGTGCCAGCAGCGTAGGAGGAGGGGTAACTGAAGCTTTCTTT. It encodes CASSVGGGVTEAFF.

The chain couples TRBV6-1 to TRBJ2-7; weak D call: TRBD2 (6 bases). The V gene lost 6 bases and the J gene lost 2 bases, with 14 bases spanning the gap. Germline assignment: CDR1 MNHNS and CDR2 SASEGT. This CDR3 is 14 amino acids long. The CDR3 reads CASRGGKFTYEQYF. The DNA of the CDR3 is TGTGCCAGCAGAGGAGGGAAATTCACCTACGAGCAGTACTTC.

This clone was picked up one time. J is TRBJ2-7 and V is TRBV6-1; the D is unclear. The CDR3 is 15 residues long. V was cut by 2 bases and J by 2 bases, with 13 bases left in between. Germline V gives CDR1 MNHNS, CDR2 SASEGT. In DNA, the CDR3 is TGTGCCAGCAGTGAACAGCCCTACACGGCCTACGAGCAGTACTTC. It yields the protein CASSEQPYTAYEQYF.

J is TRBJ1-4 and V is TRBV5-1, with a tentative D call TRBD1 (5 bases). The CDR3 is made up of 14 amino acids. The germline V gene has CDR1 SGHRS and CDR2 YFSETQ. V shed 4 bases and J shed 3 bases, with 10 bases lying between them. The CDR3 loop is CASSRGVANEKLFF. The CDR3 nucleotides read TGCGCCAGCAGCCGGGGGGTGGCTAATGAAAAACTGTTTTTT.

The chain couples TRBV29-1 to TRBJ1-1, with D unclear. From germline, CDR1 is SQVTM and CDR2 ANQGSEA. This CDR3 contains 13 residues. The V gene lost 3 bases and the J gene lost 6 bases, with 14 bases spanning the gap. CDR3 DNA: TGCAGCGTTGAGGGGTTGTTTACAGCTGAAGCTTTCTTT. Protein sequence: CSVEGLFTAEAFF. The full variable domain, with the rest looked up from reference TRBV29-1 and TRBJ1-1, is SAVISQKPSRDICQRGTSLTIQCQVDSQVTMMFWYRQQPGQSLTLIATANQGSEATYESGFVIDKFPISRPNLTFSTLTVSNMSPEDSSIYLCSVEGLFTAEAFFGQGTRLTVV.

CDR3 amino acids: CASTFERNTEAFF. CDR3 bases: TGTGCCAGCACCTTCGAGCGGAACACTGAAGCTTTCTTT. V gene TRBV2 combines with J gene TRBJ1-1; no clear D gene. Germline-derived CDR1 and CDR2 are SNHLY and FYNNEI. V dropped 7 bases and J dropped 1 base, with 10 bases sitting between them. This CDR3 region has 13 residues.

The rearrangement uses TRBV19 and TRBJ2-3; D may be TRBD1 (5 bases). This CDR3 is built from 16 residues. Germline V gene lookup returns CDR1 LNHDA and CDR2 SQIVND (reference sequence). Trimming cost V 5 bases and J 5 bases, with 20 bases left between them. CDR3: CASSPRGRVAGDTQYF. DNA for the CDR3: TGTGCCAGTAGTCCAAGGGGCAGGGTGGCCGGAGATACGCAGTATTTT. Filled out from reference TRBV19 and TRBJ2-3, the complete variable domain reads DGGITQSPKYLFRKEGQNVTLSCEQNLNHDAMYWYRQDPGQGLRLIYYSQIVNDFQKGDIAEGYSVSREKKESFPLTVTSAQKNPTAFYLCASSPRGRVAGDTQYFGPGTRLTVL.

The CDR3 here is CASSPPTGLSGNTIYF. Here the CDR3 DNA reads TGTGCCAGCAGCCCCCCGACAGGACTCTCTGGAAACACCATATATTTT. This chain uses TRBV9 with TRBJ1-3, with D tentatively TRBD1 (6 bases). CDR3 length: 16 amino acids. Trimming removed 4 bases at V and 0 bases at J, with 14 bases between. Germline V gene data show CDR1 as SGDLS and CDR2 as YYNGEE.

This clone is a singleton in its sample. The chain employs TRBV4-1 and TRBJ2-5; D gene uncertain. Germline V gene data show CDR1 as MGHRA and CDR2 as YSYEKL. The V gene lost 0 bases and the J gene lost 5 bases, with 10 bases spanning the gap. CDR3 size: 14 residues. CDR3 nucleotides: TGCGCCAGCAGCCAAGACGACCTTCGGGAGACCCAGTACTTC. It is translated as CASSQDDLRETQYF.

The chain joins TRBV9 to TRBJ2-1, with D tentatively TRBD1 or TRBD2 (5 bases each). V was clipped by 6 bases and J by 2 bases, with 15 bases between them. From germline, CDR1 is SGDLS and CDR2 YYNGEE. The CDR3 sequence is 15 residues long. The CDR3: CASNPGSSAYNEQFF. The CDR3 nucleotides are TGTGCCAGCAACCCAGGGAGCAGCGCCTACAATGAGCAGTTCTTC.

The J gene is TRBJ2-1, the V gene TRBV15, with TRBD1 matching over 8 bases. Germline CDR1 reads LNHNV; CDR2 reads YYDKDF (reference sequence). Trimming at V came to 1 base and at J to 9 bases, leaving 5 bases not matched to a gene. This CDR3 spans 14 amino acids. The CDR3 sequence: CATSRVDRGGEQFF. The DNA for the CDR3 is TGTGCCACCAGCAGAGTTGACAGGGGCGGTGAGCAGTTCTTC.